The rows below give T cell receptor beta chains drawn from one sample of a study of CXCR3 chemokines and chemotherapy response in bladder cancer. TCRdb ran MiXCR on the PCR reads and lists one entry per CDR3 protein. This sample has approximately 13,000 distinct CDR3 sequences, with 9.5% to 15% found just once. Sample acquisition took place from a patient whose treatment included neoadjuvant chemotherapy. The receptors stem from a human donor with bladder cancer that did not respond to neoadjuvant chemotherapy. Each CDR3 is given without its conserved first and last residue. Only some rows state a clone size, as once, few, many or a class for expanded clones.

size	V	J	CDR3
medium-sized	TRBV6-2/TRBV6-3	TRBJ1-2	ATGGYT
medium-sized	TRBV10-3	TRBJ2-3	AISEQTDTQY
medium-sized	TRBV7-2	TRBJ2-2	ASSPGTGMKQLF
-	TRBV27	TRBJ2-5	ASSFRWTSLEETQY
many	TRBV19	TRBJ1-5	ASRPRGDRVYQPQH
-	TRBV6-6	TRBJ2-3	ASSYGQGKRDTQY
many	TRBV6-5	TRBJ1-4	ASSYSARWQGGKLF
many	TRBV18	TRBJ1-1	ASSPAGDTEAF
few	TRBV29-1	TRBJ1-4	SVPSITQGEKLF
many	TRBV19	TRBJ2-3	ASSMNPTDTQY
-	TRBV6-2/TRBV6-3	TRBJ2-1	ASSYSGTGFQEQF
-	TRBV20-1	TRBJ2-3	SAIRLDPSTDTQY
many	TRBV18	TRBJ1-3	ASSPMGAPAGGNTIY
medium-sized	TRBV7-2	TRBJ1-1	ASRFGTANTEAF
many	TRBV6-1	TRBJ1-5	ASSSDRVLPRY